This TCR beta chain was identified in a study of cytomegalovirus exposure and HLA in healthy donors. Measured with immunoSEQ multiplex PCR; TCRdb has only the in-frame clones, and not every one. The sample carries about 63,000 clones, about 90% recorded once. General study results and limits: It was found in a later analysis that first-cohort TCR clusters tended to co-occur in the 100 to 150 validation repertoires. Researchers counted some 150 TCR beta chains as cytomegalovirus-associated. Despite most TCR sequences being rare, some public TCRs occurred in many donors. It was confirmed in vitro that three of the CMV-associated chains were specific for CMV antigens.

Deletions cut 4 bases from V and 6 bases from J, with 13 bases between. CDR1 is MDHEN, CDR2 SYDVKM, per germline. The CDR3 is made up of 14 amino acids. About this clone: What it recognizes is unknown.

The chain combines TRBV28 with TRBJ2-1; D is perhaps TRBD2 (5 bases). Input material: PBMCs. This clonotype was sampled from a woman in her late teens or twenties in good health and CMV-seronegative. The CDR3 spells CASSSSLFPNEQFF. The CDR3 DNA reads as TGTGCCAGCAGTTCTAGCTTGTTTCCCAATGAGCAGTTCTTC.